This TCR beta chain was identified in a study of T cell changes during pregnancy in multiple sclerosis. This clone was seen only a few times. This sample includes further DNA sequences coding for the same CDR3. Sequenced by immunoSEQ multiplex PCR; TCRdb stores in-frame clones only, minus some. The table has about 63,000 clones, about 93% seen once. This receptor was obtained from a female donor with multiple sclerosis, enrolled in a pregnancy study. Sequencing was performed on CD8+ T cells from peripheral blood mononuclear cells, taken in the second trimester of pregnancy.

The DNA for the CDR3 is TGTGCCAGTAGTATCACCGGGAACACTGAAGCTTTCTTT. Translation gives CASSITGNTEAFF. The rearrangement joins TRBV19 to TRBJ1-1; D is unclear. CDR1 LNHDA and CDR2 SQIVND come from the germline V gene (reference sequence). V was pared by 3 bases and J by 1 base, with 6 bases between. The CDR3 totals 13 residues. Full variable domain (remainder filled in from reference TRBV19 and TRBJ1-1): DGGITQSPKYLFRKEGQNVTLSCEQNLNHDAMYWYRQDPGQGLRLIYYSQIVNDFQKGDIAEGYSVSREKKESFPLTVTSAQKNPTAFYLCASSITGNTEAFFGQGTRLTVV.